This T cell receptor (beta chain) was recovered during a study of T cell responses to AZD1222 COVID-19 vaccine. Study conclusions and caveats: Donors, mostly white British, included more females; clonal diversity was possibly underestimated.

The CDR3 is 16 amino acids. Germline CDR1 reads SGHTA; CDR2 reads FQGNSA. Trimming left V 0 bases short and J 0 bases short, with 9 bases between. The method was immunoSEQ multiplex PCR; TCRdb's version includes in-frame clones alone and lacks a portion of them. This sample has some 97,000 clones; around 90% occur once, and the top ten carry about 2%. Points on this clone: Antigen specificity is unknown.

The TCR sequence derives from an adult in good health. The sample was peripheral blood, taken on day 0 of AZD1222 vaccination. The chain combines TRBV7-2 with TRBJ2-1; D is undetermined. DNA for the CDR3: TGTGCCAGCAGCTTAGCCCCGACGGTCTCCTACAATGAGCAGTTCTTC. Translating gives CASSLAPTVSYNEQFF.